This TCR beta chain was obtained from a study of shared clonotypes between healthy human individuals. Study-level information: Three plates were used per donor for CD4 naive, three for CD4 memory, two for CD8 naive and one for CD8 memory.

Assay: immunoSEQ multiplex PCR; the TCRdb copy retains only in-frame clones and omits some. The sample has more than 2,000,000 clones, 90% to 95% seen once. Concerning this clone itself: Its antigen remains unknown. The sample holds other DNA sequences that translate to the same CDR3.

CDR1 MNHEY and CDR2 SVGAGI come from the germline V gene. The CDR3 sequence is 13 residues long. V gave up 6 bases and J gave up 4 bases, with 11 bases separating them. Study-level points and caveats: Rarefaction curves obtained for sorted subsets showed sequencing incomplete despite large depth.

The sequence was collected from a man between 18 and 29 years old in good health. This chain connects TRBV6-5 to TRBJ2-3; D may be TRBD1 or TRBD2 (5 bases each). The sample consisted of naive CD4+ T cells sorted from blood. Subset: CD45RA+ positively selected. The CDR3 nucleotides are TGTGCCAGCAGCCGGGGCCGGGCAGATACGCAGTATTTT. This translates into CASSRGRADTQYF.